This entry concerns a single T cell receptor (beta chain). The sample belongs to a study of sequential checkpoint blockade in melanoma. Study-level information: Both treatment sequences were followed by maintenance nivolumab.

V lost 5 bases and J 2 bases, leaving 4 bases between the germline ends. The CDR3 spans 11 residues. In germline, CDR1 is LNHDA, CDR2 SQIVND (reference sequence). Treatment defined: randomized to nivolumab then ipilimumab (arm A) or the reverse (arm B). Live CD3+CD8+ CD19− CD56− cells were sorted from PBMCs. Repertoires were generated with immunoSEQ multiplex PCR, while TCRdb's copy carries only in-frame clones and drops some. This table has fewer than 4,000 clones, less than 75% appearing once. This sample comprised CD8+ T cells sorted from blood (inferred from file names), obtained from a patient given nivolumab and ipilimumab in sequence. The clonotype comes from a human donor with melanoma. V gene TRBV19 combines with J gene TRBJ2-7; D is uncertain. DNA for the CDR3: TGTGCCAGTAGTGACACCTACGAGCAGTACTTC. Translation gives CASSDTYEQYF.